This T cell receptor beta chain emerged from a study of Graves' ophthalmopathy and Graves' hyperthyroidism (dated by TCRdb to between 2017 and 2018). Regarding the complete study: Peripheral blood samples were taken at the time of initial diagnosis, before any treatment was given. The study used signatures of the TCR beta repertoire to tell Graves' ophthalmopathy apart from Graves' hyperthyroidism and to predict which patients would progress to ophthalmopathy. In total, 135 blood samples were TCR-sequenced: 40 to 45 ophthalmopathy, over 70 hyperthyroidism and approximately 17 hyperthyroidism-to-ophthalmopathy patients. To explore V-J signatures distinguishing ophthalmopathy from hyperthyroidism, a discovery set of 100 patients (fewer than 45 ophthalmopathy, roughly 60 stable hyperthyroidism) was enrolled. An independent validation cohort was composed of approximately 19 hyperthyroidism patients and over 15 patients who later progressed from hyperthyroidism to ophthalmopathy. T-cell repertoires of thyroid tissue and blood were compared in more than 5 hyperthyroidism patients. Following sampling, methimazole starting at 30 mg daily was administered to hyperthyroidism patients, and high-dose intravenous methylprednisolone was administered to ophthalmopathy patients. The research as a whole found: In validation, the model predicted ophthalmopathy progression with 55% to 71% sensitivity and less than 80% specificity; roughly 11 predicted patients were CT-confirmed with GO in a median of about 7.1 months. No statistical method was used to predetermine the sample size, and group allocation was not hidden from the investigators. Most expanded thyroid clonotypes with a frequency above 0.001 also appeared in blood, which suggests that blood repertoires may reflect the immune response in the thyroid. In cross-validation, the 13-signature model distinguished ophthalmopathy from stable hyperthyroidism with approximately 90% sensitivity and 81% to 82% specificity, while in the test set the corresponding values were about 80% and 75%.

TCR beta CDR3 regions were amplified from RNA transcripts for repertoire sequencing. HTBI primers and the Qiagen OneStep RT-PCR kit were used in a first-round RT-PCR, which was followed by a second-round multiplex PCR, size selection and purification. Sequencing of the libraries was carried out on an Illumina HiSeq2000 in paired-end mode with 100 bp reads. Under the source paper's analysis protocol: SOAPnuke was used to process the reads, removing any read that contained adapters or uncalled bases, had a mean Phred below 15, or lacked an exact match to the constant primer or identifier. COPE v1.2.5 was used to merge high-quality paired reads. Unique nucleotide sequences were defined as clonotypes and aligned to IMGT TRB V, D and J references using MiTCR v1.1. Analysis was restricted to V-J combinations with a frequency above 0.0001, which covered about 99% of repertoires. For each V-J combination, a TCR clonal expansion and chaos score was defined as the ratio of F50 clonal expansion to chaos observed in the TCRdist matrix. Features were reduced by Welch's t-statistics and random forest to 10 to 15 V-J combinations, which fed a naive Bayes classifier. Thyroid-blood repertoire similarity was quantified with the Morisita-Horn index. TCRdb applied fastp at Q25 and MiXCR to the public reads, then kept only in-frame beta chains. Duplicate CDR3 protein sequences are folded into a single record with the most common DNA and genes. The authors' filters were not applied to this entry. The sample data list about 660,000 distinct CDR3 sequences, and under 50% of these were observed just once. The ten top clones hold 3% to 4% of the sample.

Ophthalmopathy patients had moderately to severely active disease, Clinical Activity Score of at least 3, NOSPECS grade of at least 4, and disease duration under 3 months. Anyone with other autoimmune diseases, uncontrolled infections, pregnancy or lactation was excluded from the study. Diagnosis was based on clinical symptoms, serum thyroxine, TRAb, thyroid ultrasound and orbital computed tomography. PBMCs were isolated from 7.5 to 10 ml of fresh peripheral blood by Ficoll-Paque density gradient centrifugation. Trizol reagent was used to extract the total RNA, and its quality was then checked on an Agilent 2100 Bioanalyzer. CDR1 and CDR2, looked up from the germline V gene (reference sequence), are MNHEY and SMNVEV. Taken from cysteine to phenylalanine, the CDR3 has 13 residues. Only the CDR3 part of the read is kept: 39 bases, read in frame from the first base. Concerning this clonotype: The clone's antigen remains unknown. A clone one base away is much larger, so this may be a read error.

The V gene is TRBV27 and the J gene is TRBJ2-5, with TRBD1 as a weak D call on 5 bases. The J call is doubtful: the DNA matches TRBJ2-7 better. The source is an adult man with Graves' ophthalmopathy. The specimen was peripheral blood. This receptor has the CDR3 CASSPTRGNEQYF. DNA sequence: TGTGCCAGCAGTCCGACAAGGGGCAACGAGCAGTACTTC.